This T cell receptor (beta chain) was captured by sequencing in a study of T cells after yellow fever vaccination. General study results and limits: Most primary-vaccination clones recurred post-booster (approximately 96% CD4, around 86% CD8).

V lost 4 bases to trimming and J lost 8 bases, with 11 bases between them. The CDR3 contains 12 residues. Per the germline V gene, CDR1 is SGHRS and CDR2 is YFSETQ. A remark on this clonotype: Its antigen is as yet unknown.

TCRdb reanalysed the 5' RACE reads using MiXCR and keeps one entry per CDR3 protein. The table has fewer than 350,000 distinct CDR3 sequences, more than 8.5% seen once. The chain carries TRBV5-1 and TRBJ2-3, with D perhaps matching TRBD2 (5 bases). The sequence derives from a man between 18 and 35 years old who received the YFV17D yellow fever vaccine. The sequencing used PBMCs, collected on the day of the first yellow fever vaccination. The CDR3 DNA reads as TGCGCCAGCAGCCGACCGGGATTTACGCAGTATTTT. Translating it yields CASSRPGFTQYF.